This T cell receptor beta chain is drawn from a study of blood T cell repertoires in COVID-19. Study at large: The United States, Italy and Spain were the sources of the acute and convalescent COVID-19 samples. In each case, the material was cDNA or gDNA derived from T cells, B-cell-depleted T cells, or PBMCs.

Trimming pared 3 bases from V and 4 bases from J, leaving 9 bases between. The CDR3 has 13 amino acids. Measured with immunoSEQ multiplex PCR; TCRdb has only the in-frame clones, and not every one. In the table there are about 98,000 clones, approximately 89% of which are singletons. This TCR derives from a man aged 50 to 60 with acute or convalescent COVID-19. This sequence joins TRBV12-3 or TRBV12-4 and TRBJ2-5, with D unresolved. Sequenced input: peripheral blood. For the CDR3, the DNA is TGTGCCAGCAGTTTGGGCACTTCAGAGACCCAGTACTTC. Translated, it gives CASSLGTSETQYF.